This T cell receptor (beta chain) derives from a study of shared clonotypes between healthy human individuals. The study's findings and limits: Owing to a small donor count, the genetic and exposure-history diversity represented was limited.

CDR3 length: 11 amino acids. Germline loops: CDR1 SQVTM, CDR2 ANQGSEA. The ends lost 8 bases at V and 11 bases at J; junction bases unmatched: 7. Several immunoSEQ 96-well plates shared each subset's DNA, each plate a replicate. The assay was immunoSEQ multiplex PCR, and TCRdb's table has in-frame clones only and misses some. In the table there are about 660,000 clones, around two thirds of which are singletons. As concerns this clone: Its antigen is unidentified.

The TCR sequence derives from a woman aged 25 to 39 in good health. Source material: memory CD4+ T cells sorted from blood. Subset denoted: CD45RA-negative fraction. The chain links TRBV29-1 to TRBJ1-1; 11 nucleotides match TRBD1. The CDR3 sequence is CSLRTGGDAFF. DNA for the CDR3: TGCAGCCTACGGACAGGGGGCGACGCTTTCTTT.